Listed here are 8 T cell receptor beta chains from one sample, sequenced in a study of identical twins' blood T cells. Each CDR3 protein is one row after TCRdb ran MiXCR on the 5' RACE reads. The sample shows 300,000 to 400,000 distinct CDR3 sequences, under 30% of them seen only once. The sequenced sample was PBMCs. The receptors here all came from a woman between 18 and 50 years old in good health.

In its sample, this clonotype was seen a few times. V is TRBV20-1 and J is TRBJ2-4, with D tentatively TRBD1 (5 bases). V was shortened by 3 bases and J by 4 bases, with 16 bases between the two germline ends. The CDR3 consists of 15 residues. The germline V gene has CDR1 DFQATT and CDR2 SNEGSKA (reference sequence). The CDR3 bases are TGCAGTGCTAGCCGCCTAGGGGCTAATAAAAACATTCAGTACTTC. It yields the protein CSASRLGANKNIQYF.

The chain employs TRBV9 and TRBJ2-6; D is ambiguous. The V gene's germline CDR1 is SGDLS and CDR2 YYNGEE. The ends were cut back, 0 bases at V and 0 bases at J, with 4 bases in the middle. The CDR3 spans 15 residues. The CDR3 region is CASSVASSGANVLTF. Written as DNA, the CDR3 is TGTGCCAGCAGCGTAGCTTCCTCTGGGGCCAACGTCCTGACTTTC. Full variable domain (rest looked up from reference TRBV9 and TRBJ2-6): DSGVTQTPKHLITATGQRVTLRCSPRSGDLSVYWYQQSLDQGLQFLIQYYNGEERAKGNILERFSAQQFPDLHSELNLSSLELGDSALYFCASSVASSGANVLTFGAGSRLTVL.

The chain couples TRBV6-5 to TRBJ2-2, with a tentative D call TRBD1 (6 bases). From germline, CDR1 is MNHEY and CDR2 SVGAGI. Trimming stripped 4 bases from V and 4 bases from J, with 13 bases between. The CDR3 covers 15 residues. The CDR3 DNA sequence: TGTGCCAGCAGTTTACAGAGGGGGAGCACCGGGGAGCTGTTTTTT. Translating gives CASSLQRGSTGELFF.

This clonotype was seen more than once but under ten times. The chain has TRBV27 and TRBJ2-5; possibly TRBD1 for D (5 bases). The CDR3 runs to 13 residues. Trimming left V 6 bases short and J 5 bases short, with 13 bases between. CDR1 is MNHEY, CDR2 SMNVEV, per germline (reference sequence). For the CDR3, the DNA is TGTGCCAGCAGCGCCAGGGTAGGGGAGACCCAGTACTTC. Translation: CASSARVGETQYF.

There are a few counts of this clonotype. This rearrangement joins TRBV20-1 to TRBJ1-5, with D maybe TRBD1 (5 bases). CDR3 length equals 13 residues. Trimming took 7 bases from V and 5 from J, leaving 15 bases between them. Germline V gene sequence: CDR1 DFQATT, CDR2 SNEGSKA (reference sequence). The CDR3 sequence: CSVSGHADQPQHF. The CDR3 bases are TGCAGTGTATCTGGACATGCCGATCAGCCCCAGCATTTT.

This clonotype was counted ten times or more. The chain couples TRBV5-1 to TRBJ2-2, with D possibly being TRBD1 or TRBD2 (5 bases each). CDR1 is SGHRS and CDR2 is YFSETQ in the germline V gene. The CDR3 loop spans 17 amino acids. Trimming removed 4 bases from V and 5 bases from J, with 21 bases in between. The chain's CDR3 is CASSMNPGPSRTGELFF. For the CDR3, the DNA is TGCGCCAGCAGCATGAATCCGGGACCTTCGAGGACCGGGGAGCTGTTTTTT.

This clonotype was detected a few times. The genes are TRBV18 and TRBJ2-7; 10 nucleotides agree with TRBD1. This CDR3 comprises 15 residues. Germline V gene lookup returns CDR1 KGHSH and CDR2 LQKENI. V gave up 5 bases and J gave up 4 bases; unmatched junction bases: 8. Written as DNA, the CDR3 is TGTGCCAGCTCAGGGACCGGGACAGGGGCTTACGAGCAGTACTTC. Translated: CASSGTGTGAYEQYF.

Here the CDR3 reads CASSLSSRPGGRNNEQFF. In DNA form, the CDR3 reads TGTGCCAGCAGCTTATCCTCCCGACCGGGGGGCCGTAACAATGAGCAGTTCTTC. The rearrangement links TRBV7-3 to TRBJ2-1; D possibly corresponds to TRBD2 (7 bases). CDR1 SGHTA and CDR2 FQGTGA come from the germline V gene. This CDR3 has 18 amino acids. The V gene lost 2 bases and the J gene lost 5 bases, with 22 bases spanning the gap.